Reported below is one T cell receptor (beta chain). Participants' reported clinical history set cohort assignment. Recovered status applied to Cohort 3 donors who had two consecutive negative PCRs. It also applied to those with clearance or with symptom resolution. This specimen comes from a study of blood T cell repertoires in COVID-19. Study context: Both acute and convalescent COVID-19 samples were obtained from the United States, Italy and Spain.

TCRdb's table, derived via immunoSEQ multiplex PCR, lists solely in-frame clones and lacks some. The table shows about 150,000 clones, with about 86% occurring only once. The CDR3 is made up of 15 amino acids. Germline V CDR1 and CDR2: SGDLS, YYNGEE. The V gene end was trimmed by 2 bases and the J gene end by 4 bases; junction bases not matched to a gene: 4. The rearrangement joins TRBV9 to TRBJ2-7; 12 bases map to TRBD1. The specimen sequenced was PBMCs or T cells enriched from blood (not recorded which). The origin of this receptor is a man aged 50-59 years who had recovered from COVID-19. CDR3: CASSVGTGGFYEQYF. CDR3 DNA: TGTGCCAGCAGCGTCGGGACAGGGGGCTTTTACGAGCAGTACTTC.